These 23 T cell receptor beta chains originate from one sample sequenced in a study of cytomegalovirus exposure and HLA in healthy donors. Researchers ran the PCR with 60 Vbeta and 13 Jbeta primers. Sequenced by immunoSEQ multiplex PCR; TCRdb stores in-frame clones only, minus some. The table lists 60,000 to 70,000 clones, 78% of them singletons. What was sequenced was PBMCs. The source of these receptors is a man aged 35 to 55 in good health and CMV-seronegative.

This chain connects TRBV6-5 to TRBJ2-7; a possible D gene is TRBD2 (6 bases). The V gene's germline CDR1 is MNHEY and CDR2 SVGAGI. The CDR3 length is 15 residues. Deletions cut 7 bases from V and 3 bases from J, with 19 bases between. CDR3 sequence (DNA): TGTGCCAGCACCTCCCCCGCGGGGAAAGACTACGAGCAGTACTTC. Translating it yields CASTSPAGKDYEQYF.

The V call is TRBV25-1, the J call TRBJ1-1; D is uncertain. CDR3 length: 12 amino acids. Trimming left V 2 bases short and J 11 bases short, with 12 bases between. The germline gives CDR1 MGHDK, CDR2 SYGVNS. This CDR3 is CASSETGPGAFF. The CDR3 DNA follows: TGTGCCAGCAGTGAAACCGGGCCGGGGGCTTTCTTT.

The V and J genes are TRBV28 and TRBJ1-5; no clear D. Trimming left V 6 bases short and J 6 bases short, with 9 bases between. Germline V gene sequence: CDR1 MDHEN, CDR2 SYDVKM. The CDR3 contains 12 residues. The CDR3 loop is CASSIQTQPQHF. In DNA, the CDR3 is TGTGCCAGCAGCATACAGACTCAGCCCCAGCATTTT.

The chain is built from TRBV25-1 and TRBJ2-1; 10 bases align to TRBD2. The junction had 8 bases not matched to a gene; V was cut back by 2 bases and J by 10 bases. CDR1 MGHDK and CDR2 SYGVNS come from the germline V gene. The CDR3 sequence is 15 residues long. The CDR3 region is CASSERSSGGSEQFF. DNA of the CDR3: TGTGCCAGCAGTGAAAGGTCTAGCGGGGGCTCGGAGCAGTTCTTC.

The CDR3 nucleotides read TGTGCCAGTAGAGACTGGGGAGGCCCATTTGAAAAACTGTTTTTT. Its translation: CASRDWGGPFEKLFF. V usage is TRBV19 and J usage is TRBJ1-4; D is undetermined. The CDR3 has 15 residues. V lost 6 bases and J lost 7, with 18 bases in between. In germline, CDR1 is LNHDA, CDR2 SQIVND (reference sequence).

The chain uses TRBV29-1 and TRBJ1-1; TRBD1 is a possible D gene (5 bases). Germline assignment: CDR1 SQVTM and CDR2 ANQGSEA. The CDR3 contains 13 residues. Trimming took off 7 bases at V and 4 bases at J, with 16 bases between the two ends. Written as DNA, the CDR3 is TGCAGCGCAGATACGGGGGGTTTCACTGAAGCTTTCTTT. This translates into CSADTGGFTEAFF.

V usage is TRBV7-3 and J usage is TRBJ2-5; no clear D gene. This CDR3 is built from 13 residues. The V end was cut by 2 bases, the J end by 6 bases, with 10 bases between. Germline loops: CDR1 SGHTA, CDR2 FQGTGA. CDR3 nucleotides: TGTGCCAGCAGCTTAGCGCCCCGTCAGACCCAGTACTTC. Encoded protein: CASSLAPRQTQYF.

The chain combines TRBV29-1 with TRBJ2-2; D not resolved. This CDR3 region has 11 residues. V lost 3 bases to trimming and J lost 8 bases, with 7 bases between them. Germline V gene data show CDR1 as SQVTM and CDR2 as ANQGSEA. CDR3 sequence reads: CSVERLGELFF. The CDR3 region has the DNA TGCAGCGTTGAGAGGTTGGGGGAGCTGTTTTTT.

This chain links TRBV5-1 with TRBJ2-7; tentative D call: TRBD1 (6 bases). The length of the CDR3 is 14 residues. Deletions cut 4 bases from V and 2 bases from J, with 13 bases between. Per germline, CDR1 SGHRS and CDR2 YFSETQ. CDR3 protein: CASSAKTGTYEQYF. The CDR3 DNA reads TGCGCCAGCAGCGCGAAGACAGGAACCTACGAGCAGTACTTC.

Here the CDR3 reads CASEQGLNYGYTF. DNA of the CDR3: TGTGCCAGCGAGCAGGGTCTGAACTATGGCTACACCTTC. The chain uses TRBV7-9 and TRBJ1-2, with D possibly matching TRBD1 (5 bases). Trimming removed 8 bases from V and 2 bases from J, with 12 bases in between. CDR1 SEHNR and CDR2 FQNEAQ come from the germline V gene (reference sequence). This CDR3 spans 13 amino acids.

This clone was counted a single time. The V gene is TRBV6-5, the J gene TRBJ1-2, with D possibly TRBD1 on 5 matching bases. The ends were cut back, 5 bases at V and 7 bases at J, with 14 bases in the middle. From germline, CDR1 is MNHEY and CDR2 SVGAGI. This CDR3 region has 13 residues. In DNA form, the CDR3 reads TGTGCCAGCAGTGACCAGGGCGTCAGTGGCTACACCTTC. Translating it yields CASSDQGVSGYTF.

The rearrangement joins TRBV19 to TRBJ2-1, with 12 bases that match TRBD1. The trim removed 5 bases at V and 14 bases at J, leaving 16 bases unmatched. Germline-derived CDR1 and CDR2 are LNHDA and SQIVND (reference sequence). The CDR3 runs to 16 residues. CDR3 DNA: TGTGCCAGTAGTGGGGACAGGGGGCATGGCTCAGGACTGGAGTTCTTC. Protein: CASSGDRGHGSGLEFF. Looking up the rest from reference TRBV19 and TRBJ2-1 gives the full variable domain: DGGITQSPKYLFRKEGQNVTLSCEQNLNHDAMYWYRQDPGQGLRLIYYSQIVNDFQKGDIAEGYSVSREKKESFPLTVTSAQKNPTAFYLCASSGDRGHGSGLEFFGPGTRLTVL.

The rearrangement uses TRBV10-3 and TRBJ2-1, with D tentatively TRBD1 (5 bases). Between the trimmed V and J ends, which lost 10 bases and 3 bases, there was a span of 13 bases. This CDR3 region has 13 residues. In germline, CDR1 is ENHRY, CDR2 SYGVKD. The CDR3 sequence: CATSKDNYNEQFF. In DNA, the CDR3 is TGTGCCACCAGCAAGGACAACTACAATGAGCAGTTCTTC.

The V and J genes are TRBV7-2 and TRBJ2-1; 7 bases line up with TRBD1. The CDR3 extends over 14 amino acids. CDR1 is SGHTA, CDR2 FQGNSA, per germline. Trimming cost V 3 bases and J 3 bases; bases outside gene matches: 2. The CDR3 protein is CASSLGQSYNEQFF. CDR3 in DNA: TGTGCCAGCAGCTTGGGACAGAGCTACAATGAGCAGTTCTTC.

CDR3 region: CASSLTDGVEKLFF. CDR3 sequence (DNA): TGCGCCAGCAGCTTGACAGACGGGGTTGAAAAACTGTTTTTT. The chain recombines TRBV5-1 with TRBJ1-4; no reliable D call. The germline V gene encodes CDR1 SGHRS and CDR2 YFSETQ. V was trimmed by 1 base and J by 7 bases, leaving 11 bases between them. CDR3 length: 14 amino acids.

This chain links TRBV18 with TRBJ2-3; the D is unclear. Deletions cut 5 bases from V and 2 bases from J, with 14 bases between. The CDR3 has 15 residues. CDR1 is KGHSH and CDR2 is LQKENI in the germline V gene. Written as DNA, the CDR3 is TGTGCCAGCTCAAAATCTACAGTTACCACAGATACGCAGTATTTT. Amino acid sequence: CASSKSTVTTDTQYF.

CDR3 DNA: TGTGCCAGCAGTTATAGGGACAGTAGGGCTTACGAGCAGTACTTC. Translation: CASSYRDSRAYEQYF. The rearrangement links TRBV6-5 to TRBJ2-7; TRBD1 matches at 7 bases. The germline CDR1 and CDR2 sequences are MNHEY and SVGAGI. The V and J ends lost 3 bases and 4 bases, in that order; junction bases with no gene match: 9. The CDR3 is made up of 15 amino acids.

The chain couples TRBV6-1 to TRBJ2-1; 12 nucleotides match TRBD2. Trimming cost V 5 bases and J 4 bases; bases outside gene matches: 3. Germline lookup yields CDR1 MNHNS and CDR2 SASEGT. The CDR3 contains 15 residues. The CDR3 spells CASSSLAGGYNEQFF. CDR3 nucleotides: TGTGCCAGCAGTTCACTAGCGGGAGGATACAATGAGCAGTTCTTC.

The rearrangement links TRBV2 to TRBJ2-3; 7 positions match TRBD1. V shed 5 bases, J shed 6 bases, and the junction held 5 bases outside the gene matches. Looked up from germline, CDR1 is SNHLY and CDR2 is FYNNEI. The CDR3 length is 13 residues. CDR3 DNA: TGTGCCAGCAGTAAGGGGGCGGGTGATACGCAGTATTTT. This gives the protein CASSKGAGDTQYF.

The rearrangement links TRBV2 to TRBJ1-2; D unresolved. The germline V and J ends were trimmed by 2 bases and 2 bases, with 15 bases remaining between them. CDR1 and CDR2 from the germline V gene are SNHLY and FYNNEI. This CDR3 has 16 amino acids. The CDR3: CASSEITSKRNYGYTF. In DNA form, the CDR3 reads TGTGCCAGCAGTGAAATCACCTCAAAGCGGAACTATGGCTACACCTTC.

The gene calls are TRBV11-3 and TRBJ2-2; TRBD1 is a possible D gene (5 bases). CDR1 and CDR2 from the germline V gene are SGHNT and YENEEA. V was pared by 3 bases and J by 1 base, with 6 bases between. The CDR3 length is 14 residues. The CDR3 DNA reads TGTGCCAGCAGCTTTACAGGGAACACCGGGGAGCTGTTTTTT. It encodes CASSFTGNTGELFF.

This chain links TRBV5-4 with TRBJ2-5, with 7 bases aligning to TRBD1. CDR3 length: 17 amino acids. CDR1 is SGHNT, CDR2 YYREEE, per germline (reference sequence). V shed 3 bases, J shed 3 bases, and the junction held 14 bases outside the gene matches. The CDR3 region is CASSYPGTALGEETQYF. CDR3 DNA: TGTGCCAGCAGCTATCCCGGGACAGCCTTGGGGGAAGAGACCCAGTACTTC.

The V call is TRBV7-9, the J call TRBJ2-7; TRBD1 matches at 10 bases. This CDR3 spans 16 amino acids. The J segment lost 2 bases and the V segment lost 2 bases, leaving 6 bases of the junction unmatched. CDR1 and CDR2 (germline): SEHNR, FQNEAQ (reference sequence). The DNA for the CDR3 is TGTGCCAGCAGCTTAAAGCCCGGACAGGGGGCCTACGAGCAGTACTTC. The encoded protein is CASSLKPGQGAYEQYF.